The rows below give T cell receptor beta chains drawn from one sample of a study of blood T cells in healthy people across ages. TCRdb analysed the 5' RACE reads with MiXCR anew, one entry per CDR3 protein. The profile shows around 1.5 million distinct CDR3 sequences, 45% to 70% of them singletons. Sequencing was performed on blood. These receptors came from a man aged 18 to 29 in good health. The CDR3 runs from the conserved cysteine through the conserved F or W. The order of the fields is D gene, J gene, clone size, V gene, CDR3 length, CDR3 DNA, CDR3 protein. D genes are given only for firm matches. Part of the rows lack a size; the others show once, few, many or a class for expanded clones.

TRBD2,TRBJ2-7,few,TRBV4-2,13,TGTGCCAGCAGCCAAGGAGCGGGAAGTGAACAGTACTTC,CASSQGAGSEQYF
.,TRBJ1-2,.,TRBV30,11,TGTGCCCGCCTCACGGAATATGGCTACACCTTC,CARLTEYGYTF
.,TRBJ2-1,.,TRBV6-2/TRBV6-3,13,TGTGCCACCAGGGGGGGCGGGATCAATGAGCAGTTCTTC,CATRGGGINEQFF
.,TRBJ1-2,.,TRBV2,13,TGTGCCACATCCGGGGAGTTGTGGTATGGCTACACCTTC,CATSGELWYGYTF
.,TRBJ2-6,.,TRBV4-2,16,TGTGCCAGCAGCCAAGAGCCCGGTCCTGGGGCCAACGTCCTGACTTTC,CASSQEPGPGANVLTF
TRBD2,TRBJ2-7,.,TRBV3-1,16,TGTGCCAGCAGCCAAGATGAGGCTAGCGGGAGGACCGAGCAGTACTTC,CASSQDEASGRTEQYF
.,TRBJ2-1,.,TRBV14,14,TGTGCCAGCAGCCAGACACAGGCTGGCCATGAGCAGTTCTTC,CASSQTQAGHEQFF
TRBD1,TRBJ2-7,.,TRBV6-6,16,TGTGCCAGCAGTTCACAGGGGTCGCGCGTGGGCCACGAGCAGTACTTC,CASSSQGSRVGHEQYF
TRBD1,TRBJ2-7,once,TRBV19,13,TGTGCCAGTCGCCAGCACACAGGGGACGAGCAGTACTTC,CASRQHTGDEQYF
.,TRBJ2-7,.,TRBV14,15,TGTGCCAGCAGCCAAGCGAGGTGGGGCCCCTACGAGCAGTACTTC,CASSQARWGPYEQYF
.,TRBJ2-7,.,TRBV4-1,15,TGCGCCAGCAGCCGGGTTGGGACGGGCCAATACGAGCAGTACTTC,CASSRVGTGQYEQYF
TRBD2,TRBJ2-7,once,TRBV20-1,16,TGCAGTGCTAGCCCTACGGTTTTGCGGGGGGCCTACGAGCAGTACTTC,CSASPTVLRGAYEQYF
.,TRBJ1-1,.,TRBV5-1,15,TGCGCCAGCAGCTTGCGGGCCAGGCTCTTCACTGAAGCTTTCTTT,CASSLRARLFTEAFF
TRBD2,TRBJ2-7,.,TRBV20-1,12,TGCAGTGCTCACGGGACTAGCTACGAGCAGTACTTC,CSAHGTSYEQYF
TRBD1,TRBJ2-7,.,TRBV12-3/TRBV12-4,13,TGTGCCAGCAGCAGGACAGGGGTGTCGGAGCAGTACTTC,CASSRTGVSEQYF
.,TRBJ2-3,few,TRBV7-9,14,TGTGCCAGCAGCCCCCGGGTTGGGTCAGATACGCAGTATTTT,CASSPRVGSDTQYF
.,TRBJ2-5,.,TRBV24-1,13,TGTGCCACCAGTGATCCGACACAAGAGACCCAGTACTTC,CATSDPTQETQYF
.,TRBJ2-7,many,TRBV7-2,15,TGTGCCAGCAGCCCGATGCCGGGCAGCTCCTACGAGCAGTACTTC,CASSPMPGSSYEQYF
.,TRBJ2-3,.,TRBV24-1,15,TGTGCCACCAGTGATTTGTCCAGCGGTGCAGATACGCAGTATTTT,CATSDLSSGADTQYF
TRBD2,TRBJ2-2,.,TRBV3-1,18,TGTGCCAGCAGCCCCTACGTGAGCGGGAGAGGGTGGACCGGGGAGCTGTTTTTT,CASSPYVSGRGWTGELFF
TRBD2,TRBJ2-7,.,TRBV3-1,16,TGTGCCAGCAGCACAGCCGGGGGGAGGAGTTCCTACGAGCAGTACTTC,CASSTAGGRSSYEQYF
TRBD2,TRBJ2-3,few,TRBV11-2,17,TGTGCCAGCAGCCTCGGTGATAGCGGGACCCGCACAGATACGCAGTATTTT,CASSLGDSGTRTDTQYF
TRBD1,TRBJ2-7,.,TRBV2,14,TGTGCCAGCAGCGCCTGGACAGGGATCTACGAGCAGTACTTC,CASSAWTGIYEQYF
.,TRBJ1-2,.,TRBV4-1,15,TGCGCCAGCAGCCGACCAACCAGGGCTAACTATGGCTACACCTTC,CASSRPTRANYGYTF
.,TRBJ2-5,.,TRBV4-1,12,TGCGCCAGCAGCCAAGATCATCACAGGCAGTACTTC,CASSQDHHRQYF
.,TRBJ1-2,.,TRBV5-5,13,TGTGCCAGCAGCTTGGGGGATACGAGAGGCTACACCTTC,CASSLGDTRGYTF
.,TRBJ2-3,.,TRBV9,12,TGTGCCAGCGGCGCAGAATTCGATACGCAGTATTTT,CASGAEFDTQYF
.,TRBJ2-4,.,TRBV4-1,14,TGCGCCAGCAGCCAAGTAGAAGGCGAAAACATTCAGTACTTC,CASSQVEGENIQYF
TRBD1,TRBJ1-2,once,TRBV9,14,TGTGCCAGCGCCCGAGGGACAGAGCGCGGCGGCTACACCTTC,CASARGTERGGYTF
.,TRBJ2-1,few,TRBV12-3/TRBV12-4,17,.,CASSFLAAGISYNEQFF
TRBD1,TRBJ1-1,once,TRBV29-1,13,TGCAGCGTTGAGGGACAGTCTGGGACCGAAGCTTTCTTT,CSVEGQSGTEAFF
.,TRBJ2-7,.,TRBV5-1,13,TGCGCCAGCAGCGCCCCCAGGGTCTTCGAGCAGTACTTC,CASSAPRVFEQYF
TRBD1,TRBJ2-6,few,TRBV7-9,18,TGTGCCAGCAGCTCGATCCGGGACAGATTCTCTGGGGCCAACGTCCTGACTTTC,CASSSIRDRFSGANVLTF
.,TRBJ2-7,.,TRBV7-9,15,TGTGCCAGCAGCCCCTGGGCTCGACAAAACTACGAGCAGTACTTC,CASSPWARQNYEQYF
TRBD1,TRBJ2-7,.,TRBV5-1,15,TGCGCCAGCAGCTTGGAAGGTCAGGGGGTCGGGGAGCAGTACTTC,CASSLEGQGVGEQYF
TRBD1,TRBJ1-5,.,TRBV20-1,18,TGCAGTGCTAGAGGGGGACAGGGAACAGGGGAGAGCAATCAGCCCCAGCATTTT,CSARGGQGTGESNQPQHF
.,TRBJ2-1,.,TRBV10-3,16,TGTGCCATCAGTGGAGGAAGATCAACTCATTACAATGAGCAGTTCTTC,CAISGGRSTHYNEQFF
.,TRBJ2-5,.,TRBV4-1,14,TGCGCCAGCAGCCAAGAAGAGGCAGAAGAGACCCAGTACTTC,CASSQEEAEETQYF
.,TRBJ1-2,.,TRBV29-1,15,TGCAGCGTTGAAGATCTAAGCGGCCACAACTATGGCTACACCTTC,CSVEDLSGHNYGYTF
.,TRBJ2-3,few,TRBV5-1,14,TGCGCCAGCAGCTCGACAGGACAGCGGGATACGCAGTATTTT,CASSSTGQRDTQYF
.,TRBJ1-6,.,TRBV27,13,TGTGCCAGCAGTTCCCCCGTCTCAGGGGCCCTCCACTTT,CASSSPVSGALHF
TRBD1,TRBJ2-1,.,TRBV4-3,17,TGCGCCAGCAGCCAAGGGACAGGGGCTATCTCCTACAATGAGCAGTTCTTC,CASSQGTGAISYNEQFF
.,TRBJ1-1,.,TRBV6-1,12,TGTGCCAGCAGTGATCGGGCAGACGGAGCTTTCTTT,CASSDRADGAFF
TRBD2,TRBJ2-1,.,TRBV30,15,TGTGCCTCGACTTCGGGACTAGCGGGATTCAATGAGCAGTTCTTC,CASTSGLAGFNEQFF
TRBD2,TRBJ2-1,.,TRBV5-1,15,TGCGCCAGCACCAACCCGGGACTAGCGGAAAATGAGCAGTTCTTC,CASTNPGLAENEQFF
.,TRBJ2-1,.,TRBV4-1,19,TGCGCCAGCAGCCAAGACCAGTCGGACGCGGGACAGCTCGACAATGAGCAGTTCTTC,CASSQDQSDAGQLDNEQFF
.,TRBJ2-1,.,TRBV24-1,15,TGTGCCACCAGTAACCCAGATACCTACTACAATGAGCAGTTCTTC,CATSNPDTYYNEQFF